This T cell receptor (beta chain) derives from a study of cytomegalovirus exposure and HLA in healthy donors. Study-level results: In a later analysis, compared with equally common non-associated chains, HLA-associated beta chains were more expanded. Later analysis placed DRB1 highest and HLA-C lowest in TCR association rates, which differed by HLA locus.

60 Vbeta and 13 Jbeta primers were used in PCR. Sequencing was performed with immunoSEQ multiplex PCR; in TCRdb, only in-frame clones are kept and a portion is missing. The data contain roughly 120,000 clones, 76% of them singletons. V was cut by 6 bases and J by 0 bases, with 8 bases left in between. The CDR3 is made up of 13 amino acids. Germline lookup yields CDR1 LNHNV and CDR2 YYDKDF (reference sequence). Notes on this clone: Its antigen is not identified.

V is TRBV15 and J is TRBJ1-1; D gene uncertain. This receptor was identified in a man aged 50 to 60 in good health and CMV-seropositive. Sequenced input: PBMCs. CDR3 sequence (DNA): TGTGCCACCAGGTGGCAGATGAACACTGAAGCTTTCTTT. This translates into CATRWQMNTEAFF. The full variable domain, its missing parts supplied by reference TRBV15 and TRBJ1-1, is DAMVIQNPRYQVTQFGKPVTLSCSQTLNHNVMYWYQQKSSQAPKLLFHYYDKDFNNEADTPDNFQSRRPNTSFCFLDIRSPGLGDTAMYLCATRWQMNTEAFFGQGTRLTVV.